The rows below give T cell receptor beta chains drawn from one sample of a study of blood T cells in healthy people across ages. TCRdb reprocessed the 5' RACE reads via MiXCR and lists one record per CDR3 protein. The data show 1 million or so distinct CDR3 sequences, with 20% to 25% seen just once and approximately 0.75% held by the top ten. The same data also contributed to another study, on T cells of mothers and their children.

Specimen: blood. These receptor sequences come from a girl aged 2 to 10 in good health. The CDR3 runs from the conserved cysteine through the conserved F or W. Fields, in order: V gene, D gene, clone size, J gene, CDR3 protein, CDR3 DNA. The D gene is left open where the match is weak. Some rows have no size entry. The others give once, few or many, or a class for an expanded clone.

TRBV3-1,-,once,TRBJ2-5,CASSQRDGAQETQYF,TGTGCCAGCAGCCAAAGGGATGGGGCACAAGAGACCCAGTACTTC
TRBV28,-,few,TRBJ1-1,CASSVYRTEAFF,TGTGCCAGCAGCGTTTACAGAACTGAAGCTTTCTTT
TRBV6-2/TRBV6-3,TRBD1,-,TRBJ1-1,CASQGQTNTEAFF,TGTGCCAGTCAGGGACAGACGAACACTGAAGCTTTCTTT
TRBV28,TRBD2,-,TRBJ2-7,CASSTSGRIHEQYF,TGTGCCAGCAGTACCAGCGGGAGAATCCACGAGCAGTACTTC
TRBV9,TRBD1,once,TRBJ1-2,CASSVEGQVIYGYTF,TGTGCCAGCAGCGTAGAGGGACAGGTTATCTATGGCTACACCTTC
TRBV20-1,TRBD2,-,TRBJ2-1,CSAKNSGGYNEQFF,TGCAGTGCTAAGAATAGCGGGGGGTACAATGAGCAGTTCTTC
TRBV20-1,TRBD1,-,TRBJ1-2,CSARAPGQGADGYTF,TGCAGTGCTAGAGCCCCGGGACAGGGGGCCGATGGCTACACCTTC
TRBV20-1,-,-,TRBJ1-2,CSAPRGPGSYGYTF,TGCAGTGCTCCCCGGGGGCCGGGAAGCTATGGCTACACCTTC
TRBV5-1,-,-,TRBJ1-1,CASSLAAGRGNTEAFF,TGCGCCAGCAGCTTGGCCGCGGGGAGAGGGAACACTGAAGCTTTCTTT
TRBV27,-,-,TRBJ1-2,CASSGFPYGYTF,TGTGCCAGCAGCGGGTTTCCCTATGGCTACACCTTC
TRBV12-3/TRBV12-4,-,-,TRBJ1-4,CASSFNRALATNEKLFF,TGTGCCAGCAGTTTTAACAGGGCCCTTGCAACTAATGAAAAACTGTTTTTT
TRBV5-1,-,few,TRBJ2-4,CASRPWGGENIQYF,TGCGCCAGCAGGCCGTGGGGCGGGGAAAACATTCAGTACTTC
TRBV27,-,-,TRBJ1-1,CASSLMWGGNTEAFF,TGTGCCAGCAGTTTAATGTGGGGGGGGAACACTGAAGCTTTCTTT
TRBV4-3,-,-,TRBJ2-1,CASSQDIIPFVNNEQFF,TGCGCCAGCAGCCAAGATATCATACCTTTCGTAAACAATGAGCAGTTCTTC
TRBV10-3,TRBD2,-,TRBJ2-1,CAIRSGLASYNEQFF,TGTGCCATCAGATCTGGACTAGCCTCCTACAATGAGCAGTTCTTC
TRBV9,-,few,TRBJ2-5,CASSVGYGETQYF,TGTGCCAGCAGCGTAGGTTACGGGGAGACCCAGTACTTC